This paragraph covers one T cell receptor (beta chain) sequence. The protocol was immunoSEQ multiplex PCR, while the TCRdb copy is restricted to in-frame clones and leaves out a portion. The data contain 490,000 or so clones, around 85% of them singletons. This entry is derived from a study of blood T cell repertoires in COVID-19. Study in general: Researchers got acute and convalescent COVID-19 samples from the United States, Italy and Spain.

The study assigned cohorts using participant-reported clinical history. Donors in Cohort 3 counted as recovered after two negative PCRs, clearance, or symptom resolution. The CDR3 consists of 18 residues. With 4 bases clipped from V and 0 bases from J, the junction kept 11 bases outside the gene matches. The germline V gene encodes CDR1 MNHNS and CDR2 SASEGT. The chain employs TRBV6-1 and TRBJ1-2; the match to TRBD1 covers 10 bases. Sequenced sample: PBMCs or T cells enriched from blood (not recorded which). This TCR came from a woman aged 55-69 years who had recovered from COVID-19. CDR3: CASSARGGTGASNYGYTF. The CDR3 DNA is TGTGCCAGCAGTGCTCGAGGGGGGACAGGGGCCTCTAACTATGGCTACACCTTC.